This entry is about one T cell receptor (beta chain). Its antigen remains unidentified. Base qualities were left out, and no much larger clone turns up one base away. Library preparation was by the immunoSEQ multiplex PCR assay. The multiplex PCR relied on a mix of 60 forward primers for TCR Vbeta segments and 13 reverse primers for TCR Jbeta segments. The CDR3 region of rearranged TCR beta genes was amplified from genomic DNA with a multiplex PCR assay. Amplified TCR beta libraries were sequenced as 87-base-pair reads on the Illumina HiSeq System. Per the authors' processing: A later analysis counted approximately 76 million unique TCR beta chains across the 600 to 850 repertoires, and roughly 9.9 million of these chains were shared by at least two donors. To remove PCR and sequencing errors, raw reads were error-corrected and collapsed into unique sequences using a nearest-neighbor algorithm that merged closely related sequences. To assign V, D and J gene segments, CDR3 sequences were aligned to IMGT reference sequences. For a sequence to be retained, at least a six-nucleotide match to both a V gene segment and a J gene segment was required. Rearrangements were classified as productive when the CDR3 lacked stop codons and remained in frame with V and J, and all other rearrangements were classified as non-productive. Following IMGT convention, CDR3 was defined as the stretch from the second conserved V-encoded cysteine to the conserved J-encoded phenylalanine. Sequences without an unambiguous match to a single V gene segment were excluded from the earlier analysis of approximately 560 of the donors. In an earlier analysis of about 590 of the donors, a V segment was called functional when productive rearrangements were above 56.7%, and segregating when the standard deviation between donors exceeded 5%. To diagnose cytomegalovirus status from the catalog of TCR beta chain sequences, a statistical classification framework was built. In a later analysis, V and J genes were assigned by comparing TCR nucleotide sequences against IMGT/GENE-DB human TR gene sequences. A later analysis assigned CDR3 sequences and most-parsimonious VDJ recombination scenarios with the TCRdist pipeline. In a later analysis, each TCR beta chain was defined by its CDR3 amino acid sequence together with its V-gene family, and reads lacking a unique V-gene family were excluded. To address suspected cross-contamination and a sequencing artifact, a later analysis removed 550 to 750 highly shared, low-generation-probability nucleotide sequences. For each public chain, a later analysis derived a clonal expansion index from normalized ranks of inferred template counts within each repertoire. In a later analysis, generation probabilities were computed using a VDJ recombination model fitted to out-of-frame rearrangements, and the results were checked against IGoR. A later analysis scored TCR-TCR, TCR-HLA and TCR-CMV co-occurrence with hypergeometric tests, applying a repertoire-size bias correction to TCR pairs. In a later analysis, false discovery rates were estimated by permuting HLA or CMV assignments 20 times. A later analysis grouped co-occurring TCRs with DBSCAN, adding TCRdist sequence similarity when clustering within HLA-allele-positive subsets. Repertoires with fewer than 30,000 or more than 120,000 public chains, plus five repertoires with anomalous nucleotide sharing, were excluded from co-occurrence clustering. TCRdb re-hosts the immuneACCESS table, in-frame sequences only. Its copies lack some clones; in the studies checked, an unresolved V gene accounts for under half of them, and the cause for the rest is not known. V, J and clone size are taken as reported in that table, and D and trimming were inferred from the DNA itself. This sample lists approximately 200,000 clones; roughly 80% were detected once. 0.25% to 0.3% of the sample rests with the top ten.

The cohort was made up of 500 to 850 healthy bone marrow donors. At the time of sampling, all cohort members were nominally healthy, though unrecorded immune exposures were likely present. The donor was CMV seronegative and was included in the group of a few hundred seronegative cohort members. A peripheral blood sample was collected from each donor, and TCR beta sequencing was performed on peripheral blood mononuclear cells. Genomic DNA was extracted from the blood cell samples with the Qiagen DNeasy Blood Extraction Kit. The data stem from a study of cytomegalovirus exposure and HLA in healthy donors (dated by TCRdb to between 2016 and 2019). About the investigation overall: According to an earlier analysis of a few hundred of the donors, 150 million to 200 million T cells yielded over 100 million unique TCR beta sequences and about 300 Gb of sequence data. Alongside the repertoire data, information on donor age, sex, ethnicity and CMV serostatus was compiled. A later analysis re-analyzed previously published TCR beta repertoires from about 600 donors and added high-resolution HLA genotyping to study TCR occurrence patterns. On average, around 230,000 unique TCR beta nucleotide sequences were sequenced per donor among about 400 genotyped donors of the cohort, with about 19% of those sequences being non-productive. All discovery cohort repertoires had been generated using a single sequencing platform. In addition to the first cohort of several hundred subjects, a separate validation cohort of approximately 120 different subjects was used. An early release that covered about 600 HLA-typed donors contained about 290 gigabases of sequencing data and about 84 million unique TCR sequences. Typing coverage varied by locus: roughly 629-640 donors for A, B, C, DRB1 and DQB1; some 520 for DQA1; more than 600 for DPA1; roughly 450 for DPB1. A few DR-DQ haplotypes were treated as single units for association and clustering because of strong linkage in the cohort. To decide whether each TCR beta V gene segment behaved as functional or pseudogenic, an earlier analysis of over 500 of the donors relied on high-throughput TCR beta sequencing. The study profiled the T cell repertoires of under 850 subjects by immunosequencing and related them to cytomegalovirus serostatus. The study aimed to test whether cataloging public T cell receptors could reveal signatures of past pathogen exposure. Rather than using new phenotypic data, the later analysis identified candidate immune exposures from TCR beta sequences and from how often those sequences occurred across donors. To predict cytomegalovirus infection status, the study brought together high-throughput TCR immunosequencing, statistical association of individual TCRs with disease status, and machine learning. HLA typing included class I and class II loci at four-digit resolution. A later genetic analysis took genome-wide SNP genotypes for about three fifths of the 666 donors and used that subset as a discovery cohort. The genetic ancestry cluster associated with self-reported Caucasian donors included 81% of the 398 genotyped donors. The full study reports these points: Because HLA typing was unavailable for some donors at each locus, only the typed subset was used in association tests. In vitro tests confirmed that a few of the cytomegalovirus-associated TCR beta chains recognize cytomegalovirus antigens. Several of the top co-occurrence clusters appeared to be linked to parvovirus B19, influenza, CMV and Epstein-Barr virus, according to a later analysis. Compared with equally common non-associated chains, HLA-associated TCR beta chains in a later analysis were more clonally expanded and had lower generation probabilities. A further reported finding was that TCR beta sequences accurately predicted the HLA-A and HLA-B alleles for most subjects in the first cohort. Most TCR sequences were observed very rarely across donors, whereas some public TCRs were present in many individuals. Linkage disequilibrium might explain the correlated functional status among segregating V segments, but an unknown experimental factor could not be excluded. In a later analysis, TCR association rates were found to vary across HLA loci, with the most associated TCRs seen for DRB1 alleles and the fewest for HLA-C alleles. In a later analysis, around 15,000 TCR beta sequences were associated with specific HLA alleles at a false discovery rate of 0.05. The sequencing pipeline was judged likely to have produced a cluster of highly shared sequence variants as a technical artifact. A later genetic analysis associated a missense DCLRE1C variant with V-gene and J-gene trimming of TCR beta chains, and an independent cohort replicated the association. For the cohort, immune exposure information was limited to CMV serostatus. The authors suggested that the approach could potentially be extended to other disease states and immunological phenotypes. Only TCR beta chains were sequenced in this cohort, and the absence of alpha or paired-chain data limited detectable features. When HLA alleles, especially DR and DQ, strongly co-occurred, TCR associations were difficult to assign to individual alleles. A total of 150 to 200 TCR beta chains were listed by the study as associated with cytomegalovirus. The 87-base-pair reads could not distinguish some IMGT-functional V segments, including TRBV6-2 and TRBV6-3, so those segments were excluded. An earlier analysis of around 540 of the donors showed that most TCR beta V segments appeared in productive rearrangements either about 87% or about 30% of the time, which broadly matched IMGT annotations. Cytomegalovirus status was reported to be diagnosed by the classifier with high specificity and sensitivity in both the original and validation cohorts. Roughly uniform sequencing depth across donors was assumed in presence/absence analyses, although this assumption may not hold. A later genetic analysis reported fewer N-insertions in productive TCRs among donors in an Asian-associated ancestry cluster than the 666-donor mean. Because counts were too low, approximately 18 rarely observed V segments, including chromosome 9 orphons, were excluded from the earlier analysis of roughly 580 of the donors. According to a later analysis, most CMV-associated TCR beta chains appeared to be HLA-restricted, and the HLA associations seemed to be driven largely by CMV exposure.

Spanning cysteine to phenylalanine, the CDR3 consists of 14 amino acids. Only the CDR3 part of the read is kept: 42 bases, read in frame from the first base. The germline V gene encodes CDR1 MNHEY and CDR2 SMNVEV (reference sequence). Germline trimming: 3 bases from V, 6 bases from J; junction bases outside gene matches: 4. The sequenced sample consisted of PBMCs. This clonotype was sampled from a boy aged 5-17 years in good health and CMV-seronegative. The sequence joins TRBV27 to TRBJ2-7, with 11 bases aligning to TRBD2. The base sequence is TGTGCCAGCAGTTTTACTAGCGGGAGTCGCGAGCAGTACTTC. This sequence encodes CASSFTSGSREQYF.